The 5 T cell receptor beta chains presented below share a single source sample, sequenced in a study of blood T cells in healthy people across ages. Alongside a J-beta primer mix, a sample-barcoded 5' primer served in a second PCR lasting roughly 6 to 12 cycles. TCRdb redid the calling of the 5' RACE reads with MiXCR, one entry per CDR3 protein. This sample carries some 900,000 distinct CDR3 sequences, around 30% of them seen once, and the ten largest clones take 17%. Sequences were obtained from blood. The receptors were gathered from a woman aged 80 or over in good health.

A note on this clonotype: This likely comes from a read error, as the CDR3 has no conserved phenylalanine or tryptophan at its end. The CDR3 sequence is CASSQVAGGWTQYC. CDR3 sequence (DNA): TGTGCCAGCAGCCAGGTCGCGGGGGGCTGGACCCAGTACTGC. The gene calls are TRBV3-1 and TRBJ2-7; 8 nucleotides match TRBD2. The DNA end is more similar to TRBJ2-5, so the J call may be wrong. The CDR3 totals 14 residues. Per germline, CDR1 LGHDT and CDR2 YNNKEL (reference sequence).

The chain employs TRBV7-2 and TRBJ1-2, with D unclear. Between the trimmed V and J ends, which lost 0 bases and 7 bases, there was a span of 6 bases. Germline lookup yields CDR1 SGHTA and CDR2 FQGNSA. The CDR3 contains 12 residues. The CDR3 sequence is CASSLATSGYTF. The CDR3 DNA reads TGTGCCAGCAGCTTAGCGACAAGTGGCTACACCTTC.

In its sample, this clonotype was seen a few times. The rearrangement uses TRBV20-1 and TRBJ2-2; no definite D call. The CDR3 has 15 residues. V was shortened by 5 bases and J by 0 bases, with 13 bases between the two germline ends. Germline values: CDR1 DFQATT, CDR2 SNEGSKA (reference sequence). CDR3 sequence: CSAYTSRSNTGELFF. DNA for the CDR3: TGCAGTGCTTACACCTCTCGATCGAACACCGGGGAGCTGTTTTTT.

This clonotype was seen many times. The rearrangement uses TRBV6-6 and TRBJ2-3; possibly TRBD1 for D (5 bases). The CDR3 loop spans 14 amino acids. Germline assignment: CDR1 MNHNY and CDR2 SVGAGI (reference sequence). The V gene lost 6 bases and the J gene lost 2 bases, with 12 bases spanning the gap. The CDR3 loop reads CASRVRDYTDTQYF. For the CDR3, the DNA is TGTGCCAGCAGGGTCAGGGATTACACAGATACGCAGTATTTT.

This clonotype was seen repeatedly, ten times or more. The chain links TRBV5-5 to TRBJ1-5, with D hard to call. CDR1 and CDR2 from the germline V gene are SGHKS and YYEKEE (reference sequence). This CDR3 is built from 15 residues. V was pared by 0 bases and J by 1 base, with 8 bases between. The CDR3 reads CASSLEAESNQPQHF. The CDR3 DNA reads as TGTGCCAGCAGCTTGGAAGCAGAAAGCAATCAGCCCCAGCATTTT.